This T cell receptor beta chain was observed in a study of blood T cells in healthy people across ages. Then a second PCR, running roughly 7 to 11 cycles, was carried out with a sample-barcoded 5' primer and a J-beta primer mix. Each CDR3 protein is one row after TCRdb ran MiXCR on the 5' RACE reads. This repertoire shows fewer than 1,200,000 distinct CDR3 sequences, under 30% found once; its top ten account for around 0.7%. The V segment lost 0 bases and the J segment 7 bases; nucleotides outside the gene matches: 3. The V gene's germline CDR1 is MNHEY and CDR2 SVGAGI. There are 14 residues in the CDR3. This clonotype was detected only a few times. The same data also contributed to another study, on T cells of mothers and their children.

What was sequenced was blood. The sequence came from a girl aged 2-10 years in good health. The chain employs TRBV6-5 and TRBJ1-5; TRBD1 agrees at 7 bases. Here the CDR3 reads CASSYSGGSQPQHF. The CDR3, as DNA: TGTGCCAGCAGTTACTCAGGGGGCTCACAGCCCCAGCATTTT.